This T cell receptor beta chain emerged from a study of shared clonotypes between healthy human individuals. The overall study: Samples came from a couple of female and a few male donors aged 18 to 49.

The deep-level immunoSEQ assay was used. The repertoire was sequenced with immunoSEQ multiplex PCR; TCRdb's copy has only in-frame clones and lacks some. Here the sample spans about 1 million clones, 60% to 80% being singletons. The CDR3 is 16 residues long. Germline CDR1 SGHRS, CDR2 YFSETQ. The germline V and J ends were trimmed by 0 bases and 2 bases, with 12 bases remaining between them. V is TRBV5-1 and J is TRBJ2-1, with a possible D match to TRBD1 (5 bases). The sample was memory CD4+ T cells sorted from blood. Subset specified: CD45RA-negative fraction. This TCR was sampled from a man younger than 35 in good health. The chain's CDR3 is CASSLVSGSPYNEQFF. DNA for the CDR3: TGCGCCAGCAGCTTGGTTTCAGGGTCCCCCTACAATGAGCAGTTCTTC. The whole variable domain, remainder taken from reference TRBV5-1 and TRBJ2-1, is KAGVTQTPRYLIKTRGQQVTLSCSPISGHRSVSWYQQTPGQGLQFLFEYFSETQRNKGNFPGRFSGRQFSNSRSEMNVSTLELGDSALYLCASSLVSGSPYNEQFFGPGTRLTVL.